The entry below describes one T cell receptor (beta chain). The specificity of this receptor is unknown. No quality values exist for individual bases; no much larger clone is one base distant. The sample originates from a study of blood T cell repertoires in COVID-19 (dated by TCRdb to between 2020 and 2021). Some background on the complete study: The collaborator samples originated in the United States, Italy and Spain and spanned the acute and convalescent phases of COVID-19. The prospective study material was composed of cDNA or gDNA derived from T cells, B-cell-depleted T cells, or PBMCs. Deeply sampled blood TCRbeta repertoires from subjects exposed to, actively infected with, or recovered from COVID-19 were included in the dataset. A freely available public database, intended as a resource for researchers studying the immune response to SARS-CoV-2, is where the repertoires were released. The samples were drawn from two sources: the first 160 participants of the ongoing ImmuneRACE study, and 950 to 1,500 subjects contributed by 6 global collaborators. A de-identified subject ID, COVID-19 status, age in years and sex were almost always included in the sample metadata. Where available, HLA class I and class II types were obtained from metadata supplied by the sample provider rather than from assay-based typing. The research as a whole found: The quantity of clinical and demographic metadata differed by source and by participant and was supplied without curation.

Whole blood was collected in K2EDTA tubes by collaborating institutions according to the institutions' own protocols. For TCRbeta analysis, collaborator samples were shipped as frozen whole blood, as isolated PBMCs, or as DNA extracted from either sample type. Including cysteine and phenylalanine, the CDR3 has 15 amino acids. Only the CDR3 part of the read is kept: 45 bases, read in frame from the first base. Trimming takes 2 bases off V and 7 bases off J; junction bases not matched to a gene: 6. Based on the germline V gene, the CDR1 and CDR2 sequences are SGHDN and FVKESK. The immunoSEQ Assay, a bias-controlled multiplex PCR, was used to amplify TCRbeta CDR3 regions from genomic DNA. The published analysis was carried out like this. The number of nucleated cells in each sample was estimated from the amplification of reference gene primers within the assay. To quantify the absolute abundance of each unique TCRbeta CDR3 rearrangement, sequence reads were collapsed and filtered. Productive Simpson clonality was computed per sample as the square root of Simpson's diversity index over productive rearrangements. The table was pulled from immuneACCESS by TCRdb, which kept in-frame rearrangements only. Such tables lose some clones; where checked, under half of the loss comes from unresolved V genes, and the rest has no known cause. V, J and clone size reflect that table, while D and trimming were determined from the DNA. Within this sample are some 100,000 clones, with around 90% of them counted one time only. Of the sample, around 6% is held by the ten largest clones.

The source of this sequence is a man aged 65 to 85 with acute or convalescent COVID-19. Sequenced material: peripheral blood. The chain is encoded by TRBV14 joined to TRBJ1-4; 8 central nucleotides agree with TRBD1. The sequence in DNA is TGTGCCAGCAGCCAATCAGGGGGCGCGAGTGAAAAACTGTTTTTT. Its protein is CASSQSGGASEKLFF.